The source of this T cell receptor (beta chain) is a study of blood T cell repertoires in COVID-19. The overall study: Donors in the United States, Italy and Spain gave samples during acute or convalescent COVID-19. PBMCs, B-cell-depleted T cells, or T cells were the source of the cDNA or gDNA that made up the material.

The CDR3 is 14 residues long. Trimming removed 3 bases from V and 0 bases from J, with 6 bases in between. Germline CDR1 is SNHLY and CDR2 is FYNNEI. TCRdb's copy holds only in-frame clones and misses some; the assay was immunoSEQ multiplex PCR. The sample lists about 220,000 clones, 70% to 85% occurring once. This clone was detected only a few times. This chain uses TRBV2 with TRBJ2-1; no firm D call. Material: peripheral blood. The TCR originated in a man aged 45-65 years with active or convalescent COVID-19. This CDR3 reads CASSDHHSYNEQFF. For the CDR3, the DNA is TGTGCCAGCAGTGACCATCACTCCTACAATGAGCAGTTCTTC.